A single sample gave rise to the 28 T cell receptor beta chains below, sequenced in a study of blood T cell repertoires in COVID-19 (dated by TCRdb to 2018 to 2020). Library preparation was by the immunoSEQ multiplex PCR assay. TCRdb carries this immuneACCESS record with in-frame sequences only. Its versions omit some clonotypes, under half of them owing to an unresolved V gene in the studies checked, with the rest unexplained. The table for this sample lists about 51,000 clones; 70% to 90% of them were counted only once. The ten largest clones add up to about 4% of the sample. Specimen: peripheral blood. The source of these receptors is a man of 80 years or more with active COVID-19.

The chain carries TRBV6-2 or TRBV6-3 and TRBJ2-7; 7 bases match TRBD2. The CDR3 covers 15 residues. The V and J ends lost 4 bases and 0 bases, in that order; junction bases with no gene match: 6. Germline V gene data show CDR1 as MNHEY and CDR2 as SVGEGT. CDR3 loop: CASSSSGVSSYEQYF. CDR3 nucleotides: TGTGCCAGCAGTTCTAGCGGAGTGAGCTCCTACGAGCAGTACTTC.

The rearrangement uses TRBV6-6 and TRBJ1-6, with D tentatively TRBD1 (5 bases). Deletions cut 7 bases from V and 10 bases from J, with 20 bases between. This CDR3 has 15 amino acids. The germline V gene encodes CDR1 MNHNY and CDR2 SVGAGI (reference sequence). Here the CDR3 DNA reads TGTGCCAGCAACCGCGGGGGGGGGTCGCGATCACCCCTCCACTTT. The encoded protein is CASNRGGGSRSPLHF.

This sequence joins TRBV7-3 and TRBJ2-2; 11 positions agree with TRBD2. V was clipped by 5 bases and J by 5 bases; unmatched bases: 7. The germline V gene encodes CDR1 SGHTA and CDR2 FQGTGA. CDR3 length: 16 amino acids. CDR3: CASSPTSGSNTGELFF. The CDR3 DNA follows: TGTGCCAGCAGCCCAACTAGCGGGAGCAATACCGGGGAGCTGTTTTTT.

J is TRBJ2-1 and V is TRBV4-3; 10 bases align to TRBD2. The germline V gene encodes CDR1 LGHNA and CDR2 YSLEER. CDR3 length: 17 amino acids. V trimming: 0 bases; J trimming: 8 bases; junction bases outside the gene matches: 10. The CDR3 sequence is CASSQDQGLASLDEQFF. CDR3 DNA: TGCGCCAGCAGCCAAGATCAGGGACTAGCGTCTCTCGATGAGCAGTTCTTC.

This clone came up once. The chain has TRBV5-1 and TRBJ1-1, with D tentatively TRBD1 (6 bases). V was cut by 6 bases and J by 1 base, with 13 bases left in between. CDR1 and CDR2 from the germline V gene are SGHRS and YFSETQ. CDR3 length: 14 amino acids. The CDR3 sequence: CASTPRGWNTEAFF. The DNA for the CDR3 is TGCGCCAGCACCCCGAGGGGGTGGAACACTGAAGCTTTCTTT.

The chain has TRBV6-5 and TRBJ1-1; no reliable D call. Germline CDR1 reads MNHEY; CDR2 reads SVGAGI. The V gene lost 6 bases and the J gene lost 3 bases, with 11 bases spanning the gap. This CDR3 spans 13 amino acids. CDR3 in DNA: TGTGCCAGCAGACAGAGTCCGGACACTGAAGCTTTCTTT. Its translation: CASRQSPDTEAFF.

DNA for the CDR3: TGTGCCAGCAGGCCGGTGAGGGGGCGCATCAGGGCAACTAATGAAAAACTGTTTTTT. Translating gives CASRPVRGRIRATNEKLFF. V usage is TRBV28 and J usage is TRBJ1-4; TRBD1 matches at 7 bases. The CDR3 loop spans 19 amino acids. J gave up 0 bases and V 6 bases, and 16 bases lay outside the gene matches. The germline V gene encodes CDR1 MDHEN and CDR2 SYDVKM. Variable domain in full (rest from reference TRBV28 and TRBJ1-4): DVKVTQSSRYLVKRTGEKVFLECVQDMDHENMFWYRQDPGLGLRLIYFSYDVKMKEKGDIPEGYSVSREKKERFSLILESASTNQTSMYLCASRPVRGRIRATNEKLFFGSGTQLSVL.

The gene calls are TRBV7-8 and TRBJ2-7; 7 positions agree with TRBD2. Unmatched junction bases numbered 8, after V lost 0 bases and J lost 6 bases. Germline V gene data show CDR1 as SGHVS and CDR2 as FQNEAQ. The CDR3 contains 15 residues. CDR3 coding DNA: TGTGCCAGCAGCTTAGCGCGGGGCAGGGAGGGCGAGCAGTACTTC. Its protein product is CASSLARGREGEQYF.

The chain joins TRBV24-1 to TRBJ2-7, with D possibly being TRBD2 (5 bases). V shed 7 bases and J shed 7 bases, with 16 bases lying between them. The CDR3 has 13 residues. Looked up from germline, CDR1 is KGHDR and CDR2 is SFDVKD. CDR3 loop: CATRSPGKWEQYF. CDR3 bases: TGTGCCACCAGGTCCCCGGGAAAATGGGAGCAGTACTTC.

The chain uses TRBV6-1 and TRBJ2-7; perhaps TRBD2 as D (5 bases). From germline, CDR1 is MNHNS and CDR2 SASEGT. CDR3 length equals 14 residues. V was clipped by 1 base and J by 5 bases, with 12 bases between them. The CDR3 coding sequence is TGTGCCAGCAGTGAAGGGGGATTCGGGGACGAGCAGTACTTC. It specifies CASSEGGFGDEQYF.

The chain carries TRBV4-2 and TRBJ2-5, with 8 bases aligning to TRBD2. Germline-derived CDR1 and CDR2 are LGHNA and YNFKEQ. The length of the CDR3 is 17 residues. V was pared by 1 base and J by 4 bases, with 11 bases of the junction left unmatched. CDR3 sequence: CASSQGRRAGAGETQYF. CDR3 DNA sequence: TGTGCCAGCAGCCAAGGCCGCCGAGCGGGAGCAGGAGAGACCCAGTACTTC.

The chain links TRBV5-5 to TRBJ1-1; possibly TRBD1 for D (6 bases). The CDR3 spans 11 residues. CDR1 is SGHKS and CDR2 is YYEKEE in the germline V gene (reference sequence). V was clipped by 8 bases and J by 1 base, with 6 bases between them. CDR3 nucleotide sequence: TGTGCCAGACAGGGGAACACTGAAGCTTTCTTT. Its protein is CARQGNTEAFF.

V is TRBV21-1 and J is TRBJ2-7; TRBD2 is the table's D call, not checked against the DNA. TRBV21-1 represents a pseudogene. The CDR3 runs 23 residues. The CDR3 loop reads CASSKDRTGVHRLAGVNIYEQYF. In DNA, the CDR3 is TGTGCCAGCAGCAAAGATAGGACAGGGGTCCATCGACTAGCGGGAGTTAATATCTACGAGCAGTACTTC.

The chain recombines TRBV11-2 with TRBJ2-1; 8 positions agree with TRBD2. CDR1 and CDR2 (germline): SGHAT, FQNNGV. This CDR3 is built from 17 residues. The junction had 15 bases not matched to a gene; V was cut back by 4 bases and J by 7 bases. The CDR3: CASSSRGPASGLNEQFF. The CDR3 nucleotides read TGTGCCAGCAGCTCAAGGGGTCCGGCTAGCGGGCTGAATGAGCAGTTCTTC.

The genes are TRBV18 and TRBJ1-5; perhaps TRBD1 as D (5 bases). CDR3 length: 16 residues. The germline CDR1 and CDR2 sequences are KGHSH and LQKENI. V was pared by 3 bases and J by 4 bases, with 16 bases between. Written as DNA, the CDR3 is TGTGCCAGCTCACCCGGAGGAGGGGTCATAAATCAGCCCCAGCATTTT. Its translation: CASSPGGGVINQPQHF.

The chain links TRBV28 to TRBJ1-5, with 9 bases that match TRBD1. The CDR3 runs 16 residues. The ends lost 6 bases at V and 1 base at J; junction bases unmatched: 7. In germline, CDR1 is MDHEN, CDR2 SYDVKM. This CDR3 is CASSSTGGLSNQPQHF. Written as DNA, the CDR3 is TGTGCCAGCAGCTCGACAGGGGGGTTAAGCAATCAGCCCCAGCATTTT.

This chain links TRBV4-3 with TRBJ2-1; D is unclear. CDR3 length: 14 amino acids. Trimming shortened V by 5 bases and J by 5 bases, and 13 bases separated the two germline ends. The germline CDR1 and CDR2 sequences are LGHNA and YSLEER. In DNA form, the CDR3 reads TGCGCCAGCAGCAGAGCCGGGTCCCACAATGAGCAGTTCTTC. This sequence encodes CASSRAGSHNEQFF.

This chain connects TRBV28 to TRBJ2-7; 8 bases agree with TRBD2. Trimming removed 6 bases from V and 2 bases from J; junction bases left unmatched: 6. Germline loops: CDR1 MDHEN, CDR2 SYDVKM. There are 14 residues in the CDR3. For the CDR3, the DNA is TGTGCCAGCAGCCACCTAGCGGGCACCTACGAGCAGTACTTC. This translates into CASSHLAGTYEQYF.

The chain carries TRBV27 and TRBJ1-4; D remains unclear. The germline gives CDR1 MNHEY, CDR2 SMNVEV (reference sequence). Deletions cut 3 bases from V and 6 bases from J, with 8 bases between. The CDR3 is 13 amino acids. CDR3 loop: CASSFVGDEKLFF. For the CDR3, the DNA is TGTGCCAGCAGTTTTGTGGGAGATGAAAAACTGTTTTTT.

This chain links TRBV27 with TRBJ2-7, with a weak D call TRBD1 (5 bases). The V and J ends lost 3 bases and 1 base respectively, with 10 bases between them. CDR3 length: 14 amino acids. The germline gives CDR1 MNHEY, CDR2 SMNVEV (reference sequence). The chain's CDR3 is CASSLGQGSYEQYF. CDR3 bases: TGTGCCAGCAGTTTGGGGCAGGGTTCCTACGAGCAGTACTTC.

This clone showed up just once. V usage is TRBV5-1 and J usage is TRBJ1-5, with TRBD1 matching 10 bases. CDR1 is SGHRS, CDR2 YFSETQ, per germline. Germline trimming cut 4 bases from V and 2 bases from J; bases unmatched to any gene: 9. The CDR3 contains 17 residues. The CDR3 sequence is CASSPTTGTGGNQPQHF. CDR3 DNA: TGCGCCAGCAGCCCGACAACCGGGACAGGGGGCAATCAGCCCCAGCATTTT.

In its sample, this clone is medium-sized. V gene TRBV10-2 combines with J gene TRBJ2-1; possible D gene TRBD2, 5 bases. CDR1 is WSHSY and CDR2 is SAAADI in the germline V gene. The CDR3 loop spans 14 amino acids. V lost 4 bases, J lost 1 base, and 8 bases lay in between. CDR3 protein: CASSASNSYNEQFF. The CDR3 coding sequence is TGCGCCAGCAGTGCTAGCAATTCCTACAATGAGCAGTTCTTC.

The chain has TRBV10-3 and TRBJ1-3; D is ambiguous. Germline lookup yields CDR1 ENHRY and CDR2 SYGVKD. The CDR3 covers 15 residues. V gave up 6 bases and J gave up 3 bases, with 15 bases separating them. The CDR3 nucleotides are TGTGCCATCAGCGTTCTTCCTTCGGGTGGAAACACCATATATTTT. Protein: CAISVLPSGGNTIYF.

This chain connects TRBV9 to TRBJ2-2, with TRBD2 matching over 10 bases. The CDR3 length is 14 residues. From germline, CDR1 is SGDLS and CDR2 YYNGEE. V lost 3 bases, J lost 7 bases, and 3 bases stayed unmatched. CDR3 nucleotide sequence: TGTGCCAGCAGCGCCGGACTAGCGGACGGGGAGCTGTTTTTT. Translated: CASSAGLADGELFF.

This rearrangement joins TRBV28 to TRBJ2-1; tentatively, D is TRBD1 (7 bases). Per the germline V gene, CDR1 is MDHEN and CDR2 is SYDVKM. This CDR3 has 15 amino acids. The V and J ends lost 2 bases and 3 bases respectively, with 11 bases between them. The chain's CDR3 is CASSLAGGNYNEQFF. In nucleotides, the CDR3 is TGTGCCAGCAGTTTAGCAGGGGGGAACTACAATGAGCAGTTCTTC.

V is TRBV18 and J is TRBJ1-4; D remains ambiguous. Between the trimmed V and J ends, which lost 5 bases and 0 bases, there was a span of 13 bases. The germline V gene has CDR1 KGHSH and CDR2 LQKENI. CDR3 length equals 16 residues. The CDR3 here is CASSEAKAATNEKLFF. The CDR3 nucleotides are TGTGCCAGCTCAGAAGCGAAAGCTGCAACTAATGAAAAACTGTTTTTT.

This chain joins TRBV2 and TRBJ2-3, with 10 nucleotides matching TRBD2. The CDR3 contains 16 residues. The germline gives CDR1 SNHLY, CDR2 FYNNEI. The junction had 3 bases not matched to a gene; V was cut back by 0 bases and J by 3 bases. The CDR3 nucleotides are TGTGCCAGCAGTGAAGCACTAGCGGGAAGGACAGATACGCAGTATTTT. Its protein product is CASSEALAGRTDTQYF.

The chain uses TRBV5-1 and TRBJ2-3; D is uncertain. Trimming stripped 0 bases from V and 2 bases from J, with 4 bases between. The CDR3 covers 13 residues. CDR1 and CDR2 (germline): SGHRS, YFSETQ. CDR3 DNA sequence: TGCGCCAGCAGCTTGGAGCCCACAGATACGCAGTATTTT. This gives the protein CASSLEPTDTQYF.